Listed below are T cell receptor beta chains from one sample, sequenced in a study of T cell changes during pregnancy in multiple sclerosis. The method was immunoSEQ multiplex PCR; TCRdb's version includes in-frame clones alone and lacks a portion of them. Among some 79,000 clones, just over 90% were seen once, and the ten largest hold approximately 0.43%. Specimen: CD4+ T cells from peripheral blood mononuclear cells, collected in the second trimester of pregnancy. These receptors all come from a female donor with multiple sclerosis, enrolled in a pregnancy study. CDR3s include the opening cysteine and the closing phenylalanine or tryptophan. The D gene is left open where the match is weak. Clone size, where shown, is once, few, many, or a class for clones that have expanded.

V	size	J	D	DNA	CDR3
TRBV7-2	NA	TRBJ2-6	NA	TGTGCCAGCAGCGGCAGGCCCTCTGGGGCCAACGTCCTGACTTTC	CASSGRPSGANVLTF
TRBV7-9	once	TRBJ1-2	NA	TGTGCCAGCACCTCGACACCCCAGGGAGGCTATGGCTACACCTTC	CASTSTPQGGYGYTF
TRBV19	once	TRBJ2-3	NA	TGTGCCAGTAGTACGGCAGATACGCAGTATTTT	CASSTADTQYF
TRBV18	NA	TRBJ1-2	TRBD1	TGTGCCAGCTCCTATATACGGGACAGAAGAGGCTACACCTTC	CASSYIRDRRGYTF
TRBV4-1	NA	TRBJ2-2	NA	TGCGCCAGCAGCAAAAATATAGCCGAAGCGGACTACTATAACACCGGGGAGCTGTTTTTT	CASSKNIAEADYYNTGELFF
TRBV6-5	NA	TRBJ1-6	NA	TGTGCCAGCAGTTACATGACAGTTTTTAATTCACCCCTCCACTTT	CASSYMTVFNSPLHF
TRBV4-3	NA	TRBJ1-2	NA	TGCGCCAGCAGCCAACCTGGGACAACCTATGGCTACACCTTC	CASSQPGTTYGYTF
TRBV7-9	NA	TRBJ2-5	TRBD2	TGTGCCAGCAGCCATAGCGGGATCCAAGAGACCCAGTACTTC	CASSHSGIQETQYF
TRBV7-2	NA	TRBJ2-7	NA	TGTGCCAGCAGCTTAGATGGGGCCGTCACCTACGAGCAGTACTTC	CASSLDGAVTYEQYF
TRBV6-1	NA	TRBJ1-5	NA	TGTGCCAGCAGTGAAGGGCAGGGAATGAGTCAGCCCCAGCATTTT	CASSEGQGMSQPQHF
TRBV7-8	NA	TRBJ2-4	NA	TGTGCCAGCAGCTTAGATTCAGGGTCCAAAAACATTCAGTACTTC	CASSLDSGSKNIQYF
TRBV7-8	NA	TRBJ1-1	NA	TGTGCCAGCAGCATATACAGAGGGTCCATGAACACTGAAGCTTTCTTT	CASSIYRGSMNTEAFF
TRBV5-1	NA	TRBJ1-2	TRBD1	TGCGCCAGCAGCTCGGGACAGATTAATAACTATGGCTACACCTTC	CASSSGQINNYGYTF
TRBV5-1	NA	TRBJ2-1	NA	TGCGCCAGCAGCTCGCGGGACCCAAGCTCCTACAATGAGCAGTTCTTC	CASSSRDPSSYNEQFF
TRBV19	NA	TRBJ1-6	NA	TGTGCCAGTAGAGCAGGTGGATTTGGTAGACTCCACTTT	CASRAGGFGRLHF
TRBV19	NA	TRBJ1-5	NA	TGTGCCAGTAGTACTCAGGGTCTTCAGCCCCAGCATTTT	CASSTQGLQPQHF
TRBV30	NA	TRBJ2-1	NA	TGTGCCTCCGATTACAGTTCCTACAATGAGCAGTTCTTC	CASDYSSYNEQFF
TRBV27	NA	TRBJ2-1	NA	TGTGCCAGCGGCCGACGGACGGGATGGGGCTACAATGAGCAGTTCTTC	CASGRRTGWGYNEQFF
TRBV9	NA	TRBJ2-1	TRBD2	TGTGCCAGCAGCCCCGTTGGACTAGCGGGACGAGTTGAGCAGTTCTTC	CASSPVGLAGRVEQFF
TRBV19	NA	TRBJ1-2	TRBD1	TGTGCCAGTAGTATGGCCTCAGGGGGTCACTATGGCTACACCTTC	CASSMASGGHYGYTF
TRBV14	once	TRBJ2-7	TRBD2	TGTGCCAGCAGCCTTCTCGGGACTAGCTACGAGCAGTACTTC	CASSLLGTSYEQYF
TRBV4-1	NA	TRBJ2-5	NA	TGCGCCAGCAGCCAAGGCGGGCAGTACCAAGAGACCCAGTACTTC	CASSQGGQYQETQYF
TRBV30	NA	TRBJ1-2	TRBD1	TGTGCCTGGACAGTGACCAGGGGGAGCTATGGCTACACCTTC	CAWTVTRGSYGYTF
TRBV7-2	NA	TRBJ1-1	NA	TGTGCCAGCAGCTTAACGTCTTTTAACAGATATGAAGCTTTCTTT	CASSLTSFNRYEAFF
TRBV9	NA	TRBJ2-3	TRBD2	TGTGCCAGCAGCAAGCGGACTAGCGGGGGGGCCGGGGCAGATACGCAGTATTTT	CASSKRTSGGAGADTQYF
TRBV6-6	NA	TRBJ2-1	TRBD2	TGTGCCAGTAAGGACTGGGGCGGGGGCAATGAGCAGTTCTTC	CASKDWGGGNEQFF
TRBV7-2	NA	TRBJ1-5	TRBD1	TGTGCCAGCAGCCGAGGACAGGGTAGCAATCAGCCCCAGCATTTT	CASSRGQGSNQPQHF
TRBV6-5	NA	TRBJ1-2	NA	TGTGCCAGCAGTTACTCGTTGAGTTCATCCACGTATGGCTACACCTTC	CASSYSLSSSTYGYTF
TRBV5-1	NA	TRBJ1-2	TRBD1	TGCGCCAGCAGCTTTGGCCGGGACAGGGGGAATTCTAACTATGGCTACACCTTC	CASSFGRDRGNSNYGYTF
TRBV29-1	NA	TRBJ2-3	TRBD2	TGCAGTTCGACCGGGACTAGCCGCACAGATACGCAGTATTTT	CSSTGTSRTDTQYF
TRBV6-5	NA	TRBJ1-2	TRBD1	TGTGCCAGCACCTTAACAGGGGCCGAGCTCACCTTC	CASTLTGAELTF
TRBV29-1	NA	TRBJ2-1	TRBD1	TGCACCATTAAGAGGACAGGGATTGGGAATGAGCAGTTCTTC	CTIKRTGIGNEQFF
TRBV5-4	NA	TRBJ2-6	TRBD1	TGTGCCAGCAGCTTGCAGCAGGGGGCGCAGGGGGCCAACGTCCTGACTTTC	CASSLQQGAQGANVLTF
TRBV7-6	NA	TRBJ2-2	NA	TGTGCCAGCAGCTTACAGGGTAACATCGGCGGGGAGCTGTTTTTT	CASSLQGNIGGELFF
TRBV5-6	NA	TRBJ1-1	NA	TGTGCCAGCAGCCGAAAATTTGGACAGATTCTCACTGAAGCTTTCTTT	CASSRKFGQILTEAFF
TRBV9	NA	TRBJ2-7	TRBD1	TGTGCCAGCAGCCTCATGGACAGGGGCTACGAGCAGTACTTC	CASSLMDRGYEQYF
TRBV29-1	NA	TRBJ2-3	TRBD2	TGCAGCGTCCAGGCGGGGGGGGCCACAGATACGCAGTATTTT	CSVQAGGATDTQYF
TRBV28	NA	TRBJ1-6	NA	TGTGCCAGCACCCACGGGTCCCCCACTTCACCCCTCCACTTT	CASTHGSPTSPLHF
TRBV7-9	NA	TRBJ2-5	NA	TGTGCCAGCGGAGCGGAAGAGACCCAGTACTTC	CASGAEETQYF
TRBV5-1	NA	TRBJ2-7	TRBD2	TGCGCCAGCAGCTCTGGGACTAGCGGGGGGGTCGAGCAGTACTTC	CASSSGTSGGVEQYF
TRBV5-6	NA	TRBJ2-7	TRBD2	TGTGCCAGCAGCTTGGGCGGGACTAGCCCCGAGCAGTACTTC	CASSLGGTSPEQYF
TRBV15	NA	TRBJ1-1	TRBD1	TGTGCCACCAGCAGAGGGACAGGCAGGAACACTGAAGCTTTCTTT	CATSRGTGRNTEAFF
TRBV30	NA	TRBJ1-1	NA	TGTGCCCGTTCCCCCGAGACAGCATTTAGGGAAGCTTTCTTT	CARSPETAFREAFF
TRBV27	NA	TRBJ1-2	NA	TGTGCCAGCAGTTCCAGCGGACAGCGCCGGCTCTATGGCTACACCTTC	CASSSSGQRRLYGYTF
TRBV10-1	NA	TRBJ2-3	TRBD1	TGCGCCAACCCATCGCGACAGGGGGGAGATACGCAGTATTTT	CANPSRQGGDTQYF
TRBV10-3	few	TRBJ2-3	NA	TGTGCCATCAGTGGTCCAGGGACAGATACGCAGTATTTT	CAISGPGTDTQYF
TRBV5-4	NA	TRBJ1-1	TRBD1	TGTGCCAGCAGCAACCGGGACAGTTTGAACACTGAAGCTTTCTTT	CASSNRDSLNTEAFF
TRBV11-2	NA	TRBJ1-5	TRBD1	TGTGCCAGCTCAGGGGGGTTGTATCAGCCCCAGCATTTT	CASSGGLYQPQHF
TRBV5-6	NA	TRBJ1-4	NA	TGTGCCAGCAGCTTGGGCAGGGTAGACGAAAAACTGTTTTTT	CASSLGRVDEKLFF
TRBV2	NA	TRBJ2-4	NA	TGTGCCAGCAGTCCCCGACTGGGACTAGCCAAAAACATTCAGTACTTC	CASSPRLGLAKNIQYF
TRBV5-6	once	TRBJ2-1	TRBD1	TGTGCCAGCAGCTTGGAGGGGGCAACCTACAATGAGCAGTTCTTC	CASSLEGATYNEQFF
TRBV10-2	NA	TRBJ1-1	NA	TGCGCCAGCAGCAGACAGAACACTGAAGCTTTCTTT	CASSRQNTEAFF
TRBV9	NA	TRBJ2-7	TRBD1	TGTGCCAGCAGCGCCGGGACAGGGCGGGACGAGCAGTACTTC	CASSAGTGRDEQYF
TRBV5-4	NA	TRBJ1-1	NA	TGTGCCAGCAGCCTTGCACCGGGGGTGGCTGAAGCTTTCTTT	CASSLAPGVAEAFF
TRBV18	NA	TRBJ2-3	TRBD1	TGTGCCAGCTCACCGATGGGTGCAGGGGGAGTCACAGATACGCAGTATTTT	CASSPMGAGGVTDTQYF
TRBV9	NA	TRBJ1-3	TRBD1	TGTGCCAGCAGCGTCGCGGGACAGTCAACTGGAAACACCATATATTTT	CASSVAGQSTGNTIYF
TRBV19	NA	TRBJ2-7	NA	TGTGCCAGTAGAGACGGGAACTACGAGCAGTACTTC	CASRDGNYEQYF
TRBV6-1	NA	TRBJ2-7	NA	TGTGCCAGCAGTGAAGATTGGTCCCCTCCCTACGAGCAGTACTTC	CASSEDWSPPYEQYF
TRBV19	NA	TRBJ2-3	TRBD1	TGTGCCAGTAGTATAAGACAGGGGGCACCTAACACAGATACGCAGTATTTT	CASSIRQGAPNTDTQYF
TRBV11-2	NA	TRBJ2-1	NA	TGTGCCAGCAGCTTATACTCCCAGGGAGGCAATGAGCAGTTCTTC	CASSLYSQGGNEQFF